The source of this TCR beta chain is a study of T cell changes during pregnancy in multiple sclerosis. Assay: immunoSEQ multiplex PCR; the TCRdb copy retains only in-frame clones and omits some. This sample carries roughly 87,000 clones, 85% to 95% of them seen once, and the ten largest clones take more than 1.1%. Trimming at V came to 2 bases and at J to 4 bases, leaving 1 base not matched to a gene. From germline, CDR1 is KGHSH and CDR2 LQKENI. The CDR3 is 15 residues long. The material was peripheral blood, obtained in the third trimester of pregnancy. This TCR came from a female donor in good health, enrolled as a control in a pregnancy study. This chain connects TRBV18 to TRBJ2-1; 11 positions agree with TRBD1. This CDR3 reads CASSPGTGGYNEQFF. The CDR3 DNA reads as TGTGCCAGCTCACCAGGGACAGGGGGTTACAATGAGCAGTTCTTC. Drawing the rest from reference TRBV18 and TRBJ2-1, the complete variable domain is NAGVMQNPRHLVRRRGQEARLRCSPMKGHSHVYWYRQLPEEGLKFMVYLQKENIIDESGMPKERFSAEFPKEGPSILRIQQVVRGDSAAYFCASSPGTGGYNEQFFGPGTRLTVL.